This T cell receptor beta chain was found in a study of T cells after yellow fever vaccination. By 5'RACE template switching, TCR cDNA was produced, with a universal primer site and UMIs added in the process. Each CDR3 protein gets one entry after TCRdb re-called the 5' RACE reads with MiXCR. The repertoire consists of 300,000 to 350,000 distinct CDR3 sequences, with 3% to 4.5% occurring once and the leading ten covering roughly 24%. In its sample, this clonotype was seen many times. Looked up from germline, CDR1 is DFQATT and CDR2 is SNEGSKA (reference sequence). This CDR3 spans 11 amino acids. V was pared by 5 bases and J by 14 bases, with 16 bases between.

The J gene is TRBJ2-1, the V gene TRBV20-1; D perhaps matches TRBD2 (5 bases). The sequences come from PBMCs, collected 5 days after the yellow fever booster vaccination. This TCR was sampled from a man aged 18 to 30 who received the YFV17D yellow fever vaccine. This chain's CDR3 is CSAVVGVGEFF. DNA of the CDR3: TGCAGTGCTGTGGTGGGAGTCGGGGAGTTCTTC.